The 8 T cell receptor beta chains presented below share a single source sample, sequenced in a study of shared clonotypes between healthy human individuals. TCRdb's table, derived via immunoSEQ multiplex PCR, lists solely in-frame clones and lacks some. Here the sample spans about 1 million clones, more than 65% being singletons. Material: memory CD4+ T cells sorted from blood. Subset indicated: CD45RA-negative fraction. These receptors came from a young man in good health.

In its sample, this clone was seen a few times. The chain recombines TRBV18 with TRBJ2-3; no firm D call. The CDR3 is 14 residues long. Germline loops: CDR1 KGHSH, CDR2 LQKENI. The germline V and J ends were trimmed by 3 bases and 2 bases, with 9 bases remaining between them. The CDR3 coding sequence is TGTGCCAGCTCACCCCCAGCCAACACAGATACGCAGTATTTT. This translates into CASSPPANTDTQYF.

This chain links TRBV12-5 with TRBJ2-2, with D hard to call. V shed 0 bases and J shed 5 bases, with 4 bases lying between them. CDR1 is LGHNT, CDR2 FRNRAP, per germline. The CDR3 spans 13 residues. This CDR3 reads CASGLVLTGELFF. The CDR3 bases are TGTGCTAGTGGTTTGGTACTTACCGGGGAGCTGTTTTTT.

The chain recombines TRBV6-1 with TRBJ1-2, with unresolved D. Germline CDR1 reads MNHNS; CDR2 reads SASEGT. The CDR3 contains 15 residues. Trimming took off 1 base at V and 2 bases at J, with 11 bases between the two ends. The CDR3, as DNA: TGTGCCAGCAGTGAAGGTAGCGGCTTAAACTATGGCTACACCTTC. Its translation is CASSEGSGLNYGYTF.

This clone was observed a handful of times. The V call is TRBV6-1, the J call TRBJ1-1; D may be TRBD1 (5 bases). This CDR3 contains 10 residues. Deletions cut 11 bases from V and 5 bases from J, with 9 bases between. CDR1 is MNHNS, CDR2 SASEGT, per germline. As DNA, the CDR3 is TGTGCCGCTCGGGGGACTGAAGCTTTCTTT. Its protein product is CAARGTEAFF.

The gene calls are TRBV5-8 and TRBJ1-4; no clear D gene. The CDR3 runs 14 residues. Germline CDR1 reads SGHTS; CDR2 reads YDEGEE. V was shortened by 0 bases and J by 8 bases, with 11 bases between the two germline ends. In DNA form, the CDR3 reads TGTGCCAGCAGCTTGGAGGGAGTTGGGGAAAAACTGTTTTTT. Translated, it gives CASSLEGVGEKLFF.

V is TRBV6-1 and J is TRBJ1-2, with a tentative D call TRBD1 (5 bases). CDR3 length equals 13 residues. The V gene lost 6 bases and the J gene lost 3 bases, with 11 bases spanning the gap. The germline CDR1 and CDR2 sequences are MNHNS and SASEGT. The CDR3 is CASRNPTDYGYTF. CDR3 coding DNA: TGTGCCAGCAGAAATCCGACAGACTATGGCTACACCTTC.

The V and J genes are TRBV28 and TRBJ1-2; D not certain. The CDR3 length is 14 residues. The V gene's germline CDR1 is MDHEN and CDR2 SYDVKM. With 1 base removed from V and 8 bases from J, the gap between germline ends came to 14 bases. The CDR3 is CASSLSTHAGGYTF. CDR3 nucleotides: TGTGCCAGCAGTTTATCGACACACGCGGGGGGCTACACCTTC.

The chain recombines TRBV28 with TRBJ1-5; D gene unclear. The V gene lost 7 bases and the J gene lost 2 bases, with 15 bases spanning the gap. The CDR3 is 15 residues long. The germline gives CDR1 MDHEN, CDR2 SYDVKM. CDR3: CASNMASSGNQPQHF. In DNA, the CDR3 is TGTGCCAGCAACATGGCGAGTTCGGGCAATCAGCCCCAGCATTTT.